This T cell receptor (beta chain) emerged from a study of T-cell reconstitution after alpha-beta-depleted transplantation in children (dated by TCRdb to about 2016). About the study as a whole: T-cell immune reconstitution after TCRalphabeta/CD19-depleted allogeneic hematopoietic cell transplantation in children was quantitatively tracked in the study by means of TCR repertoire profiling. Paper-wide results and their limitations: About two months after transplant, the apparently early recovery of alphabetaT-cell counts reportedly depended on just several hundred clones that had expanded rapidly and came from non-depleted graft cells. Over the following months the frequencies of hyperexpanded clones went down, and after one year T-cell counts and TCRbeta diversity were mostly credited to newly produced T cells. In some patients, the high TCRbeta diversity seen at day 60 was put down to recipient T cells and intrathymic progenitors that had survived conditioning.

Receptor amplification or capture employed PCR. The run used an Illumina HiSeq 2500. TCR libraries were prepared with molecular barcoding, using unique molecular identifiers to normalize TCRbeta repertoire quantification. Using fastp at Q25 and MiXCR, TCRdb reprocessed the public reads and kept productive beta chains. Every distinct CDR3 protein forms one entry, paired with its most common genes and DNA. The sample records 550,000 to 800,000 distinct CDR3 sequences, around 13% of which are singletons. The top ten clonotypes cover 0.65% to 0.9% of the sample. The label giving this sample's treatment or condition can be read as: allogeneic hematopoietic cell transplantation with graft depleted of TCRalphabeta T cells and CD19 B cells. Transplant recipients were children who received TCRalphabeta/CD19-depleted allogeneic hematopoietic cell grafts. Per the germline V gene (reference sequence), DFQATT is the CDR1 and SNEGSKA is the CDR2. The CDR3 runs 12 residues from the cysteine to the phenylalanine. Only the CDR3 part of the read is kept: 36 bases, read in frame from the first base. The germline V end is reduced by 5 bases and the J end by 4 bases; junction bases left unmatched: 0.

This clonotype was seen ten or more times. Its antigen is currently not known. No much larger clone is present one base from it, and per-base qualities are unavailable. The chain is encoded by TRBV20-1 joined to TRBJ2-2; 8 central bases correspond to TRBD1. The sample consisted of PBMCs, taken before TCRalphabeta/CD19-depleted stem cell transplant. The source is a girl under 10 years old with congenital amegakaryocytic thrombocytopenia, due to receive a stem cell transplant. This receptor carries the CDR3 CSADRGTGELFF. The bases are TGCAGTGCTGACAGGGGCACCGGGGAGCTGTTTTTT.